This paragraph covers one T cell receptor (beta chain) sequence. Trimming cost V 3 bases and J 4 bases; bases outside gene matches: 7. CDR1 KGHSH and CDR2 LQKENI come from the germline V gene. This CDR3 comprises 15 residues. The sample comes from a study of blood T cell repertoires in COVID-19. As for the study in general: Acute-phase and convalescent COVID-19 samples originated in the United States, Italy and Spain. The analysed material was cDNA or gDNA that came from T cells, B-cell-depleted T cells, or PBMCs.

As originally analysed: Reference gene primers were amplified, and this amplification served to estimate nucleated cell counts. This table comes from immunoSEQ multiplex PCR, and its TCRdb copy is limited to in-frame clones, with some not included. The V and J calls and clone size come from that table; D and trimming were worked out from the DNA. The data show about 140,000 clones, around 90% seen once. This chain uses TRBV18 with TRBJ2-3; 7 positions agree with TRBD2. The sequenced sample consisted of peripheral blood. The receptor's source is a man between 65 and 85 years old with acute or convalescent COVID-19. Here the CDR3 DNA reads TGTGCCAGCTCACCCTACGGGGGGATCGCAGATACGCAGTATTTT. Translated: CASSPYGGIADTQYF. Full variable domain (outside the CDR3, taken from reference TRBV18 and TRBJ2-3): NAGVMQNPRHLVRRRGQEARLRCSPMKGHSHVYWYRQLPEEGLKFMVYLQKENIIDESGMPKERFSAEFPKEGPSILRIQQVVRGDSAAYFCASSPYGGIADTQYFGPGTRLTVL.